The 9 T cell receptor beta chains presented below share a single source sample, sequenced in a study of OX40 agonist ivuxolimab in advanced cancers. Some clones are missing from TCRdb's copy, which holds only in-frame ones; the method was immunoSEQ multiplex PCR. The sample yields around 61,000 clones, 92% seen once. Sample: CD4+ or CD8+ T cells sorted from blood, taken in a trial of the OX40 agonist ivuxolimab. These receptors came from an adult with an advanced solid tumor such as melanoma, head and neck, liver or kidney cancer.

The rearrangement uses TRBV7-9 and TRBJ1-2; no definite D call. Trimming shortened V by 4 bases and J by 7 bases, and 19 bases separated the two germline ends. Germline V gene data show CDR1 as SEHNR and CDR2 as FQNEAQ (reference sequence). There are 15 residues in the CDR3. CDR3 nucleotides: TGTGCCAGCAGCTCGGTATGGACCCGGGGAGGTGGCTACACCTTC. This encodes CASSSVWTRGGGYTF. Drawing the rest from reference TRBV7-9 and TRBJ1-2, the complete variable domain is DTGVSQNPRHKITKRGQNVTFRCDPISEHNRLYWYRQTLGQGPEFLTYFQNEAQLEKSRLLSDRFSAERPKGSFSTLEIQRTEQGDSAMYLCASSSVWTRGGGYTFGSGTRLTVV.

This CDR3 is CASSPFGGDEKLFF. The CDR3, as DNA: TGTGCCAGCAGCCCCTTCGGGGGGGATGAAAAACTGTTTTTT. The rearrangement links TRBV27 to TRBJ1-4, with D tentatively TRBD1 (5 bases). Per the germline V gene, CDR1 is MNHEY and CDR2 is SMNVEV (reference sequence). This CDR3 has 14 amino acids. Trimming removed 6 bases from V and 6 bases from J, with 14 bases in between.

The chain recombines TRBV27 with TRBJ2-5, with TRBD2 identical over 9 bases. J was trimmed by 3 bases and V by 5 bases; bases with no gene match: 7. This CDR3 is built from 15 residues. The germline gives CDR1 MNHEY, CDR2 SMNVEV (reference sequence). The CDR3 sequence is CASSQKTSGKETQYF. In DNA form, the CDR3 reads TGTGCCAGCAGTCAAAAGACTAGCGGAAAAGAGACCCAGTACTTC.

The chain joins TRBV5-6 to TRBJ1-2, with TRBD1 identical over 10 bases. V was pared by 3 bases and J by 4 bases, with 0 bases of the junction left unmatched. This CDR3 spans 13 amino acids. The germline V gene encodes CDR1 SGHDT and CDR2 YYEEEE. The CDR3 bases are TGTGCCAGCAGCTGGGACAGGGGCTATGGCTACACCTTC. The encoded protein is CASSWDRGYGYTF.

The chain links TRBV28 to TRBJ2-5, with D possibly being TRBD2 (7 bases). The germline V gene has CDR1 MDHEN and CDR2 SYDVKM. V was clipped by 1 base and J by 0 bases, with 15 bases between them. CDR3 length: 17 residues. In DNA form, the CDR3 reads TGTGCCAGCAGTTTATTGAGGGGGGGTGATAACCAAGAGACCCAGTACTTC. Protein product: CASSLLRGGDNQETQYF.

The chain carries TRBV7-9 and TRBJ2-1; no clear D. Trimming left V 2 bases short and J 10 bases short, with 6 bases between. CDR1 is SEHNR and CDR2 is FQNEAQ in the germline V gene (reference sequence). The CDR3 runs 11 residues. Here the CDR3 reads CASSLRVEQFF. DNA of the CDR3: TGTGCCAGCAGCTTACGCGTGGAGCAGTTCTTC.

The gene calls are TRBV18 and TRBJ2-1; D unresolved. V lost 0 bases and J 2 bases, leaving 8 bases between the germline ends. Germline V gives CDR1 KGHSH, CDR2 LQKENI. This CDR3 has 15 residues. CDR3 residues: CASSPPSNAYNEQFF. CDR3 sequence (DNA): TGTGCCAGCTCACCACCGTCCAATGCCTACAATGAGCAGTTCTTC.

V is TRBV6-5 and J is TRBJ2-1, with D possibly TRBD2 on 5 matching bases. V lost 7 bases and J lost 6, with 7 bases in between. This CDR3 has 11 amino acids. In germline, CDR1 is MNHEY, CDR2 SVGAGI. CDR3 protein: CASMLANEQFF. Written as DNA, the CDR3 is TGTGCCAGCATGCTAGCCAATGAGCAGTTCTTC.

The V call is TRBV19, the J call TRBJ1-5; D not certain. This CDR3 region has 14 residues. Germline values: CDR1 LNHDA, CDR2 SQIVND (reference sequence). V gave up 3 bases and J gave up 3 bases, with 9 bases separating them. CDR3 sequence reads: CASSMEAVNQPQHF. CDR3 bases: TGTGCCAGTAGTATGGAGGCGGTCAATCAGCCCCAGCATTTT.